The sequence of this TCR beta chain was determined in a study of identical twins. Trimming pared 3 bases from V and 1 base from J, leaving 12 bases between. Germline V CDR1 and CDR2: DFQATT, SNEGSKA (reference sequence). This CDR3 spans 14 amino acids. In regard to this clonotype: Its specificity is unknown.

Study findings and constraints: Within cord blood, abundant beta clonotypes carried fewer insertions, but memory repertoires showed no such trend. Models came in too low on out-of-frame TCR alpha sharing in monozygotic twins.

Unique molecular identifiers were in the cDNA, with template-switch universal primer binding. TCRdb re-analysed the 5' RACE reads in MiXCR, keeping a single row per CDR3 protein. The sample carries 200,000 to 250,000 distinct CDR3 sequences, approximately 7% recorded once. This sample was shared with a second study, whose subject was yellow fever vaccine responses in identical twins. That work contributes: Twins showed a vaccine T cell response that reportedly seemed partly convergent, partly personalized.

This TCR was sampled from a woman between 18 and 30 years old in good health. The chain recombines TRBV20-1 with TRBJ1-1; D perhaps matches TRBD1 (5 bases). The sequencing input was memory (CD45RO+) T cells sorted from blood. The CDR3 region has the DNA TGCAGTGCTAGTCCCGGGACGGCGAACACTGAAGCTTTCTTT. It codes for CSASPGTANTEAFF.